The rows below give T cell receptor beta chains drawn from one sample of a study of PD-1 blockade in classical Hodgkin lymphoma. Only in-frame clones appear in the TCRdb table, and some are missing; sequencing was by immunoSEQ multiplex PCR. There are 20,000 to 30,000 clones in the sample; roughly 89% occur only once, and roughly 0.58% lies in the top ten. The sample comprised CD4+ T cells from blood. The receptors derive from a human donor with classical Hodgkin lymphoma. The CDR3 runs from the conserved cysteine through the conserved F or W. The D gene is left open where the match is weak. The size of a clone is reported for some rows only, either as once, few or many, or as a class for expanded clones.

V	J	size	D	DNA	CDR3
TRBV18	TRBJ2-3	.	.	TGTGCCAGCTCACCACCGGGTCAGGCAAGTACTTATTTT	CASSPPGQASTYF
TRBV4-1	TRBJ2-1	.	TRBD1	TGCGCCAGCAGACACCAGGGTGCGGGACAGGGGAACAATGAGCAGTTCTTC	CASRHQGAGQGNNEQFF
TRBV6-6	TRBJ2-2	.	.	TGTGCCAGCAATGGAGGGGGCACCGGGGAGCTGTTTTTT	CASNGGGTGELFF
TRBV5-4	TRBJ1-4	.	.	TGTGCCAGCAGCTTGTCGGCGGACGCGGGTGAAAAACTGTTTTTT	CASSLSADAGEKLFF
TRBV7-2	TRBJ2-7	.	.	TGTGCCAGCAGCTTAGAGGCCAACTCCTACGAGCAGTACTTC	CASSLEANSYEQYF
TRBV4-3	TRBJ2-5	.	TRBD2	TGCGCCAGCAGCCAAGATTACGGGGGGGCTGGGGAGACCCAGTACTTC	CASSQDYGGAGETQYF
TRBV7-7	TRBJ2-3	.	.	TGTGCCAGCAGCTTGGGCCAGGCAGATACGCAGTATTTT	CASSLGQADTQYF
TRBV10-3	TRBJ1-1	.	TRBD1	TGTGCCATCAGTGGACAGGGATCGGACGAAGCTTTCTTT	CAISGQGSDEAFF
TRBV7-8	TRBJ2-5	.	.	TGTGCCAGCAGCTTAAGGGCAAACCTCCGGGAGACCCAGTACTTC	CASSLRANLRETQYF
TRBV7-2	TRBJ1-1	.	.	TGTGCCAGCAGCTCGGACGGAGTGAACACTGAAGCTTTCTTT	CASSSDGVNTEAFF
TRBV5-8	TRBJ1-5	.	.	TGTGCCAGCAGCTTGGTCGGGGACAATCAGCCCCAGCATTTT	CASSLVGDNQPQHF
TRBV7-2	TRBJ2-7	few	.	TGTGCCAGCAGCCCGAGGTGGGGGCACACCTACGAGCAGTACTTC	CASSPRWGHTYEQYF
TRBV4-3	TRBJ1-1	.	TRBD1	TGCGCCAGCAGCCCTAACCGACAGGGCTCACGCACTGAAGCTTTCTTT	CASSPNRQGSRTEAFF
TRBV6-1	TRBJ2-1	once	TRBD2	TGTGCCAGCAGTGAGGGTCGAGTAGCGGGGCCAAGGGAGCAGTTCTTC	CASSEGRVAGPREQFF
TRBV10-3	TRBJ1-5	once	.	TGTGCCATCAGTGAGTATGTTTCGGGGGGTCGCAATCAGCCCCAGCATTTT	CAISEYVSGGRNQPQHF
TRBV18	TRBJ1-1	.	.	TGTGCCAGCTCACCTAGAGGGGTGGCGGGCGACACTGAAGCTTTCTTT	CASSPRGVAGDTEAFF
TRBV29-1	TRBJ2-7	.	.	TGCAGCGTTGACTCGGGGACCTCCTACGAGCAGTACTTC	CSVDSGTSYEQYF
TRBV7-2	TRBJ2-3	.	TRBD2	TGTGCCAGCAGCTACCGGACTAGCGGTACAGATACGCAGTATTTT	CASSYRTSGTDTQYF
TRBV29-1	TRBJ2-1	.	.	TGCAGCGTTGAAGGCTCGGCCCATGAGCAGTTCTTC	CSVEGSAHEQFF
TRBV11-2	TRBJ2-1	.	TRBD1	TGTGCCAGCAGCTTAGATCTAAGAAGACAGGGCAGAGGCAATGAGCAGTTCTTC	CASSLDLRRQGRGNEQFF
TRBV5-1	TRBJ2-3	.	TRBD1	TGCGCCACAAAAACCGGGACAGGGCCCAGCACAGATACGCAGTATTTT	CATKTGTGPSTDTQYF
TRBV19	TRBJ2-5	.	.	TGTGCCAGTAGTATAGATATTGGGGCTTGGCAAGAGACCCAGTACTTC	CASSIDIGAWQETQYF
TRBV7-2	TRBJ2-3	.	.	TGTGCCAGCAGCTTAGCTCCTCTAGTGGATACGCAGTATTTT	CASSLAPLVDTQYF
TRBV10-3	TRBJ1-2	few	TRBD1	TGTGCCATCAGCCAGGGACAGGAATATGGCTACACCTTC	CAISQGQEYGYTF
TRBV29-1	TRBJ1-1	few	TRBD1	TGCAGCGGTACAGGGGGCACTGAAGCTTTCTTT	CSGTGGTEAFF
TRBV7-9	TRBJ1-3	.	.	TGTGCCAGCAGCGTAGGGACGAACTCTGGAAACACCATATATTTT	CASSVGTNSGNTIYF
TRBV5-1	TRBJ2-7	.	.	TGCGCCAGCAGCTTGGCCAGGGGCTACGAGCAGTACTTC	CASSLARGYEQYF
TRBV27	TRBJ1-4	once	.	TGTGCCAGCGGGGGGGCACCTCGCGAAAAACTGTTTTTT	CASGGAPREKLFF
TRBV13	TRBJ2-1	few	TRBD1	TGTGCCAGCAGCGTGACAGGGGGTGTCCACAATGAGCAGTTCTTC	CASSVTGGVHNEQFF
TRBV7-8	TRBJ2-7	once	TRBD1	TGTGCCAGCAGCTTAGGGCCGGACAGGGTGGCCTACGAGCAGTACTTC	CASSLGPDRVAYEQYF
TRBV9	TRBJ1-3	.	.	TGTGCCAGCAGCGTAGATAGTCGGGGGAGAGGGGGAAACACCATATATTTT	CASSVDSRGRGGNTIYF
TRBV5-1	TRBJ2-3	.	.	TGCGCCAGCAGCTTGGAAGACAGCCAAGATACGCAGTATTTT	CASSLEDSQDTQYF
TRBV7-2	TRBJ2-7	.	TRBD1	TGTGCCAGCAGTCAACAGGGGGCTAGCTTCGTAGAGCAGTACTTC	CASSQQGASFVEQYF
TRBV7-6	TRBJ1-6	.	TRBD1	TGTGCCAGCAGCTTATCCCACCGACAGGGTAATTCACCCCTCCACTTT	CASSLSHRQGNSPLHF
TRBV7-2	TRBJ2-3	.	TRBD2	TGTGCCAGCAGCTCTAGGACTAGCGGGACCACAGATACGCAGTATTTT	CASSSRTSGTTDTQYF
TRBV7-9	TRBJ2-3	once	.	TGTGCCAGCAGCCCCTATAGGGGAACTACAGATACGCAGTATTTT	CASSPYRGTTDTQYF
TRBV10-3	TRBJ1-2	.	TRBD1	TGTGCCATCAGTGGACAGGGCTATGGCTACACCTTC	CAISGQGYGYTF
TRBV6-5	TRBJ1-3	.	.	TGTGCCAGCAGTTACTCGTGGGGGGCTGGAAACACCATATATTTT	CASSYSWGAGNTIYF
TRBV5-8	TRBJ2-2	.	TRBD2	TGTGCCAGCAGCCGTTATAGCGGGGGGTACACCGGGGAGCTGTTTTTT	CASSRYSGGYTGELFF
TRBV18	TRBJ2-1	.	TRBD2	TGTGCCAGCTCACCACCGTTAGCGGGGGCGAATGAGCAGTTCTTC	CASSPPLAGANEQFF
TRBV5-1	TRBJ2-5	.	.	TGCGCCAGCAGCTTGGAGGGCCAAGAGACCCAGTACTTC	CASSLEGQETQYF
TRBV5-4	TRBJ2-7	.	.	TGTGCCAGCAGCTTCAGCGGATCTATTAGGGAGCAGTACTTC	CASSFSGSIREQYF
TRBV5-1	TRBJ2-7	.	.	TGCGCCAGCAGCTTGGAAGGGTTAACATACGAGCAGTACTTC	CASSLEGLTYEQYF
TRBV28	TRBJ2-7	.	TRBD2	TGTGCCAGCAGCCCACCCATAGCGGGGGGGTACTACGAGCAGTACTTC	CASSPPIAGGYYEQYF
TRBV19	TRBJ2-2	.	.	TGTGCCAGTAGCCAAGGGGGAGGGGAGCTGTTTTTT	CASSQGGGELFF
TRBV10-3	TRBJ2-2	.	TRBD2	TGTGCCATCAGGACGGGGGGTCGTGGCACCGGGGAGCTGTTTTTT	CAIRTGGRGTGELFF
TRBV29-1	TRBJ1-1	.	.	TGCAGCGTTGAAGGTGGTTTTGGGGACACTGAAGCTTTCTTT	CSVEGGFGDTEAFF
TRBV9	TRBJ2-3	.	TRBD2	TGTGCCAGCAGCGCCAGAGGACTAGCGGGGGCCGTCACAGATACGCAGTATTTT	CASSARGLAGAVTDTQYF
TRBV11-2	TRBJ1-4	.	.	TGTGCCAGCAGCTTAGACAGGCAAACTAATGAAAAACTGTTTTTT	CASSLDRQTNEKLFF
TRBV7-3	TRBJ2-7	.	.	TGTGCCAGCAGCTTAACTTTGGTGGGGGTCCACGAGCAGTACTTC	CASSLTLVGVHEQYF
TRBV29-1	TRBJ1-3	.	.	TGCAGCGTTGAAGACGGCCGGTTAGGGGACACCATATATTTT	CSVEDGRLGDTIYF
TRBV10-2	TRBJ2-7	.	.	TGCGCCAGCAGATTACAGGGTAGCTCCTACGAGCAGTACTTC	CASRLQGSSYEQYF
TRBV30	TRBJ2-7	.	TRBD1	TGTGCCTGGAGTATGCCGGGACAGACTAAAAGCTCCTACGAGCAGTACTTC	CAWSMPGQTKSSYEQYF
TRBV27	TRBJ1-2	few	TRBD1	TGTGCCAGCAGACAGGGGAGAGATGGCTATGGCTACACCTTC	CASRQGRDGYGYTF
TRBV2	TRBJ2-2	.	.	TGTGCCAGCAGTGAAACACCTAACACCGGGGAGCTGTTTTTT	CASSETPNTGELFF
TRBV7-2	TRBJ2-3	.	.	TGTGCCAGCAGTCCACCGACCCCGGGCACAGATACGCAGTATTTT	CASSPPTPGTDTQYF
TRBV6-1	TRBJ1-4	.	.	TGTGCCAGCAGTGAAGCGCTTGGGAGGGGAAAACTGTTTTTT	CASSEALGRGKLFF
TRBV30	TRBJ2-5	.	.	TGTGCCTGGAGCCCCGGGGGCGCGAGGAACCAGTACTTC	CAWSPGGARNQYF
TRBV27	TRBJ1-2	.	.	TGTGCCAGCAGACCACAAGGGTTTAACTATGGCTACACCTTC	CASRPQGFNYGYTF
TRBV7-9	TRBJ2-7	.	TRBD2	TGTGCCAGCAGCAATGCCTTGACTAGCGGGTTTTTCTACGAGCAGTACTTC	CASSNALTSGFFYEQYF